This T cell receptor (beta chain) was identified in a study of T cells in Graves' hyperthyroidism and ophthalmopathy. Overall study results and limits: Expanded thyroid clonotypes (above 0.001) were mostly also found in blood.

Remarks on this clonotype: Antigen unknown. A much larger clone sits a single nucleotide away, making a read error possible.

What was amplified from RNA transcripts were TCR beta CDR3 regions. When the TCR CDR3 underwent first-round RT-PCR, the HTBI primer set was used. TCRdb analysed the multiplex PCR reads with MiXCR anew, one entry per CDR3 protein. The sample has approximately 400,000 distinct CDR3 sequences; 11% to 15% are singletons. The origin of this receptor is a man over 45 with Graves' ophthalmopathy. The material sequenced was blood.

CDR3 sequence: CASRYSPSGYEQYF. For the CDR3, the DNA is TGTGCCAGCAGATACTCACCTAGCGGCTACGAGCAGTACTTC. The chain links TRBV6-2 or TRBV6-3 to TRBJ2-7, with 7 bases matching TRBD2. Germline V gene data show CDR1 as MNHEY and CDR2 as SVGEGT. The CDR3 runs 14 residues.